In this sample, the clone carrying this T cell receptor (beta chain) is medium-sized (0.01 to 0.1%). Its target is not known. The sample belongs to a study of memory CD4+ T cells and cytomegalovirus serostatus. Whole-study context: This sample comes from healthy Belgian adults, about nine CMV seropositive, 24 seronegative.

The sort gate was single viable CD3+CD4+CD8-CD45RO+ cells for memory CD4+ T cells. Positive selection with CD4 microbeads enriched total CD4+ T cells. The protocol was immunoSEQ multiplex PCR, while the TCRdb copy is restricted to in-frame clones and leaves out a portion. The table records about 45,000 clones, 76% of them present only once. Broader study findings: CD4+ memory repertoires contained about 40% of the 164 reported CMV TCRbeta sequences.

Germline CDR1 and CDR2: SGHRS and YFSETQ. The CDR3 runs 14 residues. Trimming stripped 0 bases from V and 4 bases from J, with 5 bases between. The chain couples TRBV5-1 to TRBJ1-6; D is perhaps TRBD1 (5 bases). The TCR originated in an adult in good health and CMV-seronegative. Source material: memory CD4+ T cells from blood. The CDR3 DNA reads as TGCGCCAGCAGCTTGGCAGGGTATAATTCACCCCTCCACTTT. Amino acids: CASSLAGYNSPLHF.